These 26 T cell receptor beta chains came from one sample sequenced in a study of cytomegalovirus exposure and HLA in healthy donors. The PCR ran on 60 Vbeta and 13 Jbeta primers. Clones were read by immunoSEQ multiplex PCR, and TCRdb kept only the in-frame ones, dropping some. The repertoire includes more than 80,000 clones, just under 80% of them detected once, and approximately 4% sits in the top ten. Sequences were obtained from PBMCs. The receptors stem from a woman in her forties in good health and CMV-seropositive.

This clone was seen a few times. This chain uses TRBV5-4 with TRBJ1-2; 8 bases fit TRBD1. The CDR3 length is 15 residues. The germline V gene has CDR1 SGHNT and CDR2 YYREEE (reference sequence). V shed 0 bases, J shed 4 bases, and the junction held 5 bases outside the gene matches. CDR3 in amino acids: CASSLETGGGYGYTF. Here the CDR3 DNA reads TGTGCCAGCAGCTTGGAAACAGGGGGTGGCTATGGCTACACCTTC. Supplemented by reference TRBV5-4 and TRBJ1-2, the full variable domain reads ETGVTQSPTHLIKTRGQQVTLRCSSQSGHNTVSWYQQALGQGPQFIFQYYREEENGRGNFPPRFSGLQFPNYSSELNVNALELDDSALYLCASSLETGGGYGYTFGSGTRLTVV.

V is TRBV27 and J is TRBJ2-3; 15 nucleotides agree with TRBD2. V lost 4 bases, J lost 3 bases, and 11 bases stayed unmatched. Germline loops: CDR1 MNHEY, CDR2 SMNVEV (reference sequence). The length of the CDR3 is 19 residues. DNA for the CDR3: TGTGCCAGCAGTTGGTTTACTCCCGGGACTAGCGGGGGGACAGATACGCAGTATTTT. It encodes CASSWFTPGTSGGTDTQYF.

The chain joins TRBV18 to TRBJ2-5, with D possibly matching TRBD1 (6 bases). Germline assignment: CDR1 KGHSH and CDR2 LQKENI. Trimming took 8 bases from V and 3 from J, leaving 16 bases between them. This CDR3 has 14 residues. In DNA, the CDR3 is TGTGCCAGCGCGATAGGGGCAGGGGAAGAGACCCAGTACTTC. Encoded protein: CASAIGAGEETQYF.

The chain joins TRBV5-1 to TRBJ2-1; D uncertain. The CDR3 contains 14 residues. Germline V gives CDR1 SGHRS, CDR2 YFSETQ. Trimming pared 2 bases from V and 4 bases from J, leaving 10 bases between. CDR3 region: CASSLEAAYNEQFF. Written as DNA, the CDR3 is TGCGCCAGCAGCTTAGAGGCAGCTTACAATGAGCAGTTCTTC.

The chain combines TRBV19 with TRBJ2-5, with TRBD1 matching 8 bases. From germline, CDR1 is LNHDA and CDR2 SQIVND (reference sequence). CDR3 length: 17 amino acids. The V and J ends lost 1 base and 5 bases, in that order; junction bases with no gene match: 12. The DNA for the CDR3 is TGTGCCAGTAGTATAGGGTCGGCAGGGGGCGCGTTGGAGACCCAGTACTTC. It translates to CASSIGSAGGALETQYF.

This clone was picked up one time. The chain combines TRBV27 with TRBJ2-2; 8 bases are shared with TRBD1. The CDR3 is made up of 15 amino acids. Trimming cost V 6 bases and J 3 bases; bases outside gene matches: 6. Germline-derived CDR1 and CDR2 are MNHEY and SMNVEV (reference sequence). In nucleotides, the CDR3 is TGTGCCAGCAGACGACGACAGGGGCACACCGGGGAGCTGTTTTTT. As protein: CASRRRQGHTGELFF.

V is TRBV7-8 and J is TRBJ2-1; 9 bases agree with TRBD2. With 1 base clipped from V and 8 bases from J, the junction kept 6 bases outside the gene matches. The germline gives CDR1 SGHVS, CDR2 FQNEAQ. This CDR3 has 15 amino acids. The CDR3 is CASSLVIAGDYEQFF. The CDR3 DNA sequence: TGTGCCAGCAGCTTAGTGATAGCGGGAGATTATGAGCAGTTCTTC.

This chain uses TRBV21-1 with TRBJ2-7; the table assigns TRBD2, which was not confirmed against the DNA. TRBV21-1 is assigned pseudogene status. CDR3 size: 16 residues. The CDR3 DNA is TGTGCCAGCAGCAAAAAACCGATCGGGAGTCGGTACGAGCAGTACTTC. It encodes CASSKKPIGSRYEQYF.

The chain carries TRBV10-3 and TRBJ2-7; 8 bases fit TRBD1. The germline CDR1 and CDR2 sequences are ENHRY and SYGVKD. CDR3 length equals 14 residues. The V segment lost 3 bases and the J segment 4 bases; nucleotides outside the gene matches: 5. Here the CDR3 reads CAISDAGGTYEQYF. CDR3 nucleotides: TGTGCCATCAGTGACGCAGGGGGCACGTACGAGCAGTACTTC.

The rearrangement links TRBV4-1 to TRBJ2-1, with 8 bases aligning to TRBD2. J lost 6 bases, V lost 1 base, and 2 bases had no gene match. Germline CDR1 MGHRA, CDR2 YSYEKL. The CDR3 runs 14 residues. CDR3 sequence: CASSQARGVNEQFF. In DNA form, the CDR3 reads TGCGCCAGCAGCCAAGCGCGGGGGGTCAATGAGCAGTTCTTC.

V usage is TRBV4-1 and J usage is TRBJ1-2; D unclear. CDR3 size: 13 residues. Germline loops: CDR1 MGHRA, CDR2 YSYEKL. V lost 2 bases and J 5 bases, leaving 9 bases between the germline ends. CDR3 sequence: CASSQNSLYGYTF. The DNA for the CDR3 is TGCGCCAGCAGCCAAAACAGCCTGTATGGCTACACCTTC.

The CDR3 spells CASTETRTSYNEQFF. CDR3 DNA sequence: TGTGCCAGCACCGAAACTAGAACGTCCTACAATGAGCAGTTCTTC. V and J are TRBV25-1 and TRBJ2-1; TRBD2 might be the D (5 bases). Germline V lookup: CDR1 MGHDK, CDR2 SYGVNS. CDR3 length: 15 residues. The ends were cut back, 7 bases at V and 1 base at J, with 14 bases in the middle.

The V call is TRBV10-3, the J call TRBJ1-2; 10 bases map to TRBD1. The CDR3 contains 10 residues. Germline V gene data show CDR1 as ENHRY and CDR2 as SYGVKD. The chain's CDR3 is CATGGSGYTF. The DNA for the CDR3 is TGTGCGACAGGGGGCTCAGGCTACACCTTC.

As for this clone: The sample holds other DNA sequences that translate to the same CDR3. The gene calls are TRBV27 and TRBJ2-5; TRBD2 matches at 12 bases. Trimming at V came to 5 bases and at J to 2 bases, leaving 3 bases not matched to a gene. This CDR3 has 15 amino acids. CDR1 is MNHEY and CDR2 is SMNVEV in the germline V gene (reference sequence). CDR3 residues: CASSLLAGGQETQYF. The CDR3 DNA reads as TGTGCCAGCAGTCTTCTAGCGGGAGGGCAAGAGACCCAGTACTTC.

The J gene is TRBJ1-3, the V gene TRBV11-3, with a weak D call TRBD1 (5 bases). Germline CDR1 and CDR2: SGHNT and YENEEA. This CDR3 region has 13 residues. Trimming took 5 bases from V and 4 from J, leaving 9 bases between them. CDR3 residues: CASSGGSGNTIYF. Here the CDR3 DNA reads TGTGCCAGCAGCGGGGGGTCCGGAAACACCATATATTTT. Using reference TRBV11-3 and TRBJ1-3 for the parts outside the CDR3, the full variable domain is EAGVVQSPRYKIIEKKQPVAFWCNPISGHNTLYWYLQNLGQGPELLIRYENEEAVDDSQLPKDRFSAERLKGVDSTLKIQPAELGDSAVYLCASSGGSGNTIYFGEGSWLTVV.

This clone was counted once. The chain couples TRBV5-4 to TRBJ2-1; tentatively, D is TRBD1 (7 bases). Germline V CDR1 and CDR2: SGHNT, YYREEE (reference sequence). The V end lost 0 bases, the J end lost 6 bases, and 10 bases lay between the germline ends. This CDR3 comprises 14 residues. The CDR3 DNA follows: TGTGCCAGCAGCTTGGGCGGGACAGCCAATGAGCAGTTCTTC. This sequence encodes CASSLGGTANEQFF. Looking up the rest from reference TRBV5-4 and TRBJ2-1 gives the full variable domain: ETGVTQSPTHLIKTRGQQVTLRCSSQSGHNTVSWYQQALGQGPQFIFQYYREEENGRGNFPPRFSGLQFPNYSSELNVNALELDDSALYLCASSLGGTANEQFFGPGTRLTVL.

V and J are TRBV9 and TRBJ1-1; unclear D gene. CDR1 SGDLS and CDR2 YYNGEE come from the germline V gene. The CDR3 runs 13 residues. Trimming took off 2 bases at V and 1 base at J, with 6 bases between the two ends. In nucleotides, the CDR3 is TGTGCCAGCAGCGTGGGCCCGAACACTGAAGCTTTCTTT. It translates to CASSVGPNTEAFF.

V gene TRBV29-1 combines with J gene TRBJ2-1; 9 bases line up with TRBD2. V shed 2 bases, J shed 4 bases, and the junction held 12 bases outside the gene matches. The CDR3 totals 17 residues. CDR1 and CDR2 (germline): SQVTM, ANQGSEA. CDR3 coding DNA: TGCAGCGTTGAAAGCATCGAGGGACTAGCAGCATACAATGAGCAGTTCTTC. It translates to CSVESIEGLAAYNEQFF.

The CDR3: CASRLGQGASYEQYF. The DNA of the CDR3 is TGTGCCAGCAGACTGGGACAGGGGGCCTCCTACGAGCAGTACTTC. This chain connects TRBV27 to TRBJ2-5; 12 bases are shared with TRBD1. The closer fit of TRBJ2-7 to the DNA end suggests the J call may be wrong. CDR3 length equals 15 residues. Per germline, CDR1 MNHEY and CDR2 SMNVEV (reference sequence).

The rearrangement links TRBV2 to TRBJ2-1; a weak D match, TRBD2 (6 bases). The CDR3 loop spans 17 amino acids. Trimming stripped 1 base from V and 0 bases from J, with 13 bases between. Germline lookup yields CDR1 SNHLY and CDR2 FYNNEI. CDR3 residues: CASSEDSGTLSYNEQFF. The CDR3 DNA follows: TGTGCCAGCAGTGAAGATAGCGGAACGCTCTCCTACAATGAGCAGTTCTTC.

The chain joins TRBV7-2 to TRBJ2-1; D gene unclear. The germline CDR1 and CDR2 sequences are SGHTA and FQGNSA. The CDR3 covers 13 residues. V was shortened by 5 bases and J by 7 bases, with 12 bases between the two germline ends. The CDR3: CASSPTPLNEQFF. The CDR3 DNA reads as TGTGCCAGCAGCCCCACCCCTCTAAATGAGCAGTTCTTC. The whole variable domain, remainder taken from reference TRBV7-2 and TRBJ2-1, is GAGVSQSPSNKVTEKGKDVELRCDPISGHTALYWYRQSLGQGLEFLIYFQGNSAPDKSGLPSDRFSAERTGGSVSTLTIQRTQQEDSAVYLCASSPTPLNEQFFGPGTRLTVL.

The V call is TRBV28, the J call TRBJ2-1, with 9 bases that match TRBD2. The CDR3 is 16 residues long. Per the germline V gene, CDR1 is MDHEN and CDR2 is SYDVKM. V dropped 6 bases and J dropped 4; count of bases not matched to a gene: 10. The CDR3 coding sequence is TGTGCCAGCAGCCACCTTAGGCGGGAGGGATACAATGAGCAGTTCTTC. It specifies CASSHLRREGYNEQFF.

The V call is TRBV11-2, the J call TRBJ1-2, with 9 bases that match TRBD1. The CDR3 length is 13 residues. Germline V gives CDR1 SGHAT, CDR2 FQNNGV. V shed 6 bases and J 7 bases; nucleotides not matched to a gene: 6. DNA for the CDR3: TGTGCCAGCAGTTCCGGACAGGGGTCTGGCTACACCTTC. This sequence encodes CASSSGQGSGYTF.

The chain joins TRBV6-1 to TRBJ2-1; TRBD1 aligns across 8 bases. The CDR3 loop spans 15 amino acids. Trimming took 3 bases from V and 7 from J; bases not matched to a gene: 8. Germline V gene lookup returns CDR1 MNHNS and CDR2 SASEGT. CDR3 region: CASSEVVTGGNEQFF. The CDR3 DNA reads as TGTGCCAGCAGTGAGGTTGTAACAGGGGGGAATGAGCAGTTCTTC.

J is TRBJ2-3 and V is TRBV6-1; tentative D call: TRBD2 (5 bases). Per germline, CDR1 MNHNS and CDR2 SASEGT. Trimming removed 4 bases at V and 4 bases at J, with 18 bases between. This CDR3 has 16 amino acids. The CDR3 sequence is CASSVELVLWADTQYF. The CDR3, as DNA: TGTGCCAGCAGTGTCGAACTAGTTTTATGGGCAGATACGCAGTATTTT.

The chain combines TRBV7-6 with TRBJ2-1, with 10 bases aligning to TRBD2. The CDR3 has 19 amino acids. Germline CDR1 reads SGHVS; CDR2 reads FNYEAQ. The J segment lost 4 bases and the V segment lost 1 base, leaving 13 bases of the junction unmatched. The CDR3 sequence is CASSLVPSGRLAGYNEQFF. In nucleotides, the CDR3 is TGTGCCAGCAGCTTAGTCCCTAGCGGGAGATTAGCAGGGTACAATGAGCAGTTCTTC.